This T cell receptor (beta chain) was identified during a study of blood T cells in healthy people across ages. A sample-barcoded 5' primer and a J-beta primer mix were used in a second PCR of roughly 7 to 12 cycles. TCRdb itself ran the 5' RACE reads through MiXCR, one entry per CDR3 protein. The sample carries some 900,000 distinct CDR3 sequences, around 26% recorded once. Peripheral blood, approximately 10 milliliters per donor, was collected. CDR1 and CDR2 from the germline V gene are SEHNR and FQNEAQ (reference sequence). Germline trimming cut 2 bases from V and 7 bases from J; bases unmatched to any gene: 2. The CDR3 is made up of 13 amino acids.

The rearrangement uses TRBV7-9 and TRBJ1-2; 9 positions agree with TRBD1. The clonotype comes from an elderly woman in good health. The specimen was blood. CDR3 nucleotides: TGTGCCAGCAGCTTACGGGACAGGGTTGGCTACACCTTC. This encodes CASSLRDRVGYTF. Looking up the rest from reference TRBV7-9 and TRBJ1-2 gives the full variable domain: DTGVSQNPRHKITKRGQNVTFRCDPISEHNRLYWYRQTLGQGPEFLTYFQNEAQLEKSRLLSDRFSAERPKGSFSTLEIQRTEQGDSAMYLCASSLRDRVGYTFGSGTRLTVV.